Only a few counts were recorded for the clone carrying this T cell receptor (beta chain). Antigen unknown. This sample was included in a study of beta chain features in type 1 diabetes. General study findings and limits: Patients and controls would be equally affected if PCR favored shorter templates. Shorter TCRB CDR3s, moderately but significantly so, were found in Type 1 diabetes patients in all four CD4+ subsets. Naive, central memory and Treg TCRB repertoires seemed to resemble each other more closely in patients than they did in healthy donors. In type 1 diabetes patients, VDJ junctions had fewer insertions; deletions at these junctions were more frequent.

Every isolated RNA sample was fully reverse transcribed, so sequencing captured expressed TCRB transcripts. The assay was immunoSEQ multiplex PCR, and TCRdb's table has in-frame clones only and misses some. The table records 250,000 to 350,000 clones, about 13% of them present only once. Sequences were obtained from naive CD4+ T cells from blood. The sequence was collected from a man aged 30 to 39 with type 1 diabetes.

The CDR3 reads CASSPDGQFTDTQYF. CDR3 nucleotides: TGCGCCAGCAGCCCGGACGGACAGTTCACAGATACGCAGTATTTT. This sequence joins TRBV5-1 and TRBJ2-3; D is possibly TRBD1 (6 bases). Trimming removed 4 bases from V and 2 bases from J, with 14 bases in between. Germline CDR1 is SGHRS and CDR2 is YFSETQ. The CDR3 is made up of 15 amino acids.